Detailed here is one T cell receptor (beta chain). Cohort placement rested on clinical history that participants reported themselves. Per germline, CDR1 SGHTA and CDR2 FQGNSA. This CDR3 is built from 13 residues. J was trimmed by 6 bases and V by 4 bases; bases with no gene match: 2. As originally analysed: Reference gene primers were amplified, and this amplification served to estimate nucleated cell counts. The data were produced by immunoSEQ multiplex PCR, yet TCRdb's version contains in-frame clones alone and is incomplete. Clone size and V and J calls were adopted from that table, with D and trimming inferred from the DNA. The sample lists under 200,000 clones; 88% were seen once. The data are from a study of blood T cell repertoires in COVID-19.

The receptor comes from a woman aged 50 to 60 who had recovered from COVID-19. The chain joins TRBV7-2 to TRBJ1-4, with 7 bases identical to TRBD1. Sample: PBMCs or T cells enriched from blood (not recorded which). The CDR3 region is CASSWDSHEKLFF. DNA for the CDR3: TGTGCCAGCAGCTGGGACAGCCATGAAAAACTGTTTTTT.